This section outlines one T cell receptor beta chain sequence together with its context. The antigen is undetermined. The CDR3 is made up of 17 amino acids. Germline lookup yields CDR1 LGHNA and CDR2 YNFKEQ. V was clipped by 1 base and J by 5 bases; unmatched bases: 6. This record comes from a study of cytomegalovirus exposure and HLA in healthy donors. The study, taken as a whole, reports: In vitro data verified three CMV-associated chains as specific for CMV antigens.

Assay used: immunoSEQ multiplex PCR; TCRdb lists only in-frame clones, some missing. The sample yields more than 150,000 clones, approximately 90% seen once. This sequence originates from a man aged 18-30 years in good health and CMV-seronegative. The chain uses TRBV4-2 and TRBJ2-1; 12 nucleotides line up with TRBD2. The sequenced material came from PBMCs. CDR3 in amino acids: CASSQAEASGGDNEQFF. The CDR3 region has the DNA TGTGCCAGCAGCCAAGCCGAGGCTAGCGGGGGGGACAATGAGCAGTTCTTC.